This T cell receptor (beta chain) was profiled in a study of blood T cells in healthy people across ages. Turning to the study itself: Using template switching, researchers captured about one barcoded beta molecule for each two T cells.

V lost 8 bases to trimming and J lost 6 bases, with 15 bases between them. This CDR3 region has 12 residues. CDR1 is SGHRS and CDR2 is YFSETQ in the germline V gene. This clonotype occurred a few times. It was with a sample-barcoded 5' primer and a J-beta primer mix that a second PCR of about 6 to 12 cycles was run. TCRdb reprocessed the 5' RACE reads with MiXCR, giving one entry per CDR3 protein. The sample records hundreds of thousands of distinct CDR3 sequences, about 61% being singletons. The sequenced sample was blood. The V gene is TRBV5-1, the J gene TRBJ2-7; no clear D gene. This TCR came from a man in his forties or fifties in good health. The CDR3 loop is CASQSPFAEQYF. The CDR3 DNA reads as TGCGCCAGTCAATCGCCGTTTGCCGAGCAGTACTTC.